The rows below give T cell receptor beta chains drawn from one sample of a study of blood T cell repertoires in COVID-19. Measured with immunoSEQ multiplex PCR; TCRdb has only the in-frame clones, and not every one. Here the sample spans over 70,000 clones, about four fifths being singletons. The sample taken for sequencing was peripheral blood. These TCRs come from a human donor in a cohort sampled during active COVID-19. Both conserved end residues are part of each CDR3. A D gene is named only where the DNA matches it firmly. Rows may omit the clone size; those that give it use once, few, many or a size class.

D	V	J	size	DNA	CDR3
-	TRBV27	TRBJ2-3	-	TGTGCCAGCAGATATAGGGGGGGCTCCACTCCAGATACGCAGTATTTT	CASRYRGGSTPDTQYF
TRBD1	TRBV6-5	TRBJ2-7	-	TGTGCCAGCTCCAGGGGGCCGGGCGAGCAGTACTTC	CASSRGPGEQYF
TRBD1	TRBV7-9	TRBJ2-5	-	TGTGCCAGCAGCTCCGGACAGGGCTGGGAGACCCAGTACTTC	CASSSGQGWETQYF
TRBD1	TRBV6-5	TRBJ2-3	-	TGTGCCAGCAGGGGACAGGAGGGTACCACAGATACGCAGTATTTT	CASRGQEGTTDTQYF
TRBD2	TRBV5-1	TRBJ2-5	-	TGCGCCAGCAGCTTGGGACTAGCGGGGGGCCCGGAGACCCAGTACTTC	CASSLGLAGGPETQYF
-	TRBV9	TRBJ1-2	-	TGTGCCAGCAGCTACTCGGGGGGCGACTATGGCTACACCTTC	CASSYSGGDYGYTF
TRBD1	TRBV27	TRBJ1-2	-	TGTGCCAGCAGTATAACAGGGGCCCCCCGCTATGGCTACACCTTC	CASSITGAPRYGYTF
TRBD1	TRBV27	TRBJ2-7	-	TGTGCCAGCAGAACCCCCGGGACAGGGACCTACGAGCAGTACTTC	CASRTPGTGTYEQYF
TRBD2	TRBV4-3	TRBJ2-1	-	TGCGCCAGCAGCCGAGATGTGGCGGGGGGCCCATACAATGAGCAGTTCTTC	CASSRDVAGGPYNEQFF
-	TRBV10-2	TRBJ1-6	few	TGCGCCAGCAGTGAGGGTACGGGCTCCTATAATTCACCCCTCCACTTT	CASSEGTGSYNSPLHF
TRBD1	TRBV7-3	TRBJ1-4	-	TGTGCCAGCAGTCGGACAGGGGAAAAACTGTTTTTT	CASSRTGEKLFF
-	TRBV11-3	TRBJ1-1	few	TGTGCCAGCAGCTTTTCAGTGAACACTGAAGCTTTCTTT	CASSFSVNTEAFF
-	TRBV28	TRBJ1-2	-	TGTGCCAGCAGTGAGACACGAAACTATGGCTACACCTTC	CASSETRNYGYTF
-	TRBV14	TRBJ2-3	-	TGTGCCAGCAGCCAGGCTTGGGATACGCAGTATTTT	CASSQAWDTQYF
-	TRBV25-1	TRBJ1-2	-	TGTGCCAGCAGTTCGGGGAACTATGGCTACACCTTC	CASSSGNYGYTF
TRBD1	TRBV18	TRBJ2-1	-	TGTGCCAGCTCACCACCGAGCGGACAGGTAAATGAGCAGTTCTTC	CASSPPSGQVNEQFF
-	TRBV5-4	TRBJ2-1	-	TGTGCCAGCCGCTCCGGAGGCGGGGGCGCTTACAATGAGCAGTTCTTC	CASRSGGGGAYNEQFF
-	TRBV27	TRBJ1-6	-	TGTGCCAGCAGTTGGGCAGCCCCCAATTCACCCCTCCACTTT	CASSWAAPNSPLHF
-	TRBV7-3	TRBJ2-7	-	TGTGCCAGCAGCCCCCCCGGGGTCCCCTACGAGCAGTACTTC	CASSPPGVPYEQYF
-	TRBV19	TRBJ2-3	-	TGTGCCAGCGCGCCATCGGGGGGCGGGGGAGATACGCAGTATTTT	CASAPSGGGGDTQYF
TRBD2	TRBV7-9	TRBJ2-5	-	TGTGCCAGCAGCTTAGTCGGGACTAGCATAGAGACCCAGTACTTC	CASSLVGTSIETQYF
TRBD2	TRBV3-1/TRBV3-2	TRBJ2-2	-	TGTGCCAGCAGCCCTCGACTAGCGGGGGGCCCCCAGACGAACACCGGGGAGCTGTTTTTT	CASSPRLAGGPQTNTGELFF
TRBD2	TRBV9	TRBJ2-3	-	TGTGCCAGCAGCGCTAGCGGGAGAATGGATACGCAGTATTTT	CASSASGRMDTQYF
-	TRBV6-4	TRBJ1-1	once	TGTGCCAGCAGTTCCGGGGGGAGTCACACTGAAGCTTTCTTT	CASSSGGSHTEAFF
-	TRBV7-2	TRBJ2-7	-	TGTGCCAGCAGCTTTCTTGGCAAAACCTACGAGCAGTACTTC	CASSFLGKTYEQYF
-	TRBV7-2	TRBJ2-7	-	TGTGCCAGCAGCTTAGTAGGGGGGGTGGACGAGCAGTACTTC	CASSLVGGVDEQYF
-	TRBV7-9	TRBJ1-1	-	TGTGCCAGCAGCTTAGCTCGGCCAGCCCGGGGGGACACTGAAGCTTTCTTT	CASSLARPARGDTEAFF
TRBD1	TRBV10-3	TRBJ1-5	-	TGTGCCATCAGTGAGTCGAAGGGGACAGGGGTGGACCAGCCCCAGCATTTT	CAISESKGTGVDQPQHF
TRBD1	TRBV6-5	TRBJ2-7	-	TGTGCCAGCAGTCTGACGGGACAGGTAGCCTACGAGCAGTACTTC	CASSLTGQVAYEQYF
-	TRBV4-1	TRBJ2-1	-	TGCGCCAGCAGCCAGGCTCTAGCGCTTGAGCAGTTCTTC	CASSQALALEQFF
TRBD1	TRBV5-1	TRBJ2-5	-	TGCGCCAGCAGCACCTCCCACAGGGGGTACCAAGAGACCCAGTACTTC	CASSTSHRGYQETQYF
TRBD1	TRBV7-6	TRBJ2-2	-	TGTGCCAGCAGCCGAGGACAGGGGGCTCGCACCGGGGAGCTGTTTTTT	CASSRGQGARTGELFF